One and the same sample provided the 25 T cell receptor beta chains below, sequenced in a study of T cells in Graves' hyperthyroidism and ophthalmopathy. Template material for amplifying TCR beta CDR3 regions consisted of RNA transcripts. Using the HTBI primer set, a first-round RT-PCR was run on the TCR CDR3. Via MiXCR, TCRdb re-called the multiplex PCR reads, giving one row per CDR3 protein. The data show some 580,000 distinct CDR3 sequences, 16% seen once. The material sequenced was blood. The source of these receptors is a woman in her thirties or forties with Graves' ophthalmopathy.

This clonotype was picked up a small number of times. The chain links TRBV5-1 to TRBJ2-5; the match to TRBD1 covers 8 bases. This CDR3 comprises 13 residues. Trimming cost V 6 bases and J 3 bases; bases outside gene matches: 4. From germline, CDR1 is SGHRS and CDR2 YFSETQ. CDR3 DNA: TGCGCCAGCAAGGGACAGGAAGAAGAGACCCAGTACTTC. It translates to CASKGQEEETQYF.

This clonotype was observed at least ten times. The rearrangement links TRBV28 to TRBJ2-3; possibly TRBD1 for D (5 bases). The CDR3 consists of 15 residues. Germline CDR1 is MDHEN and CDR2 is SYDVKM. The V end was cut by 4 bases, the J end by 1 base, with 12 bases between. CDR3 in amino acids: CASSYQGPRTDTQYF. CDR3 nucleotides: TGTGCCAGCAGTTACCAGGGCCCGCGCACAGATACGCAGTATTTT.

Note on this clonotype: At one end the junction does not follow the germline gene, possibly because of a read error. V usage is TRBV5-1 and J usage is TRBJ1-2; 8 positions match TRBD1. The CDR3 is made up of 13 amino acids. Germline V gives CDR1 SGHRS, CDR2 YFSETQ. Here the CDR3 DNA reads TGTGCCAGCAGCTTAACAGGGGGAACTAGTTCCACCTTC. Its translation: CASSLTGGTSSTF.

CDR3 bases: TGTGCCAGCAGTGAAGCCAGGGCTCCCTACGAGCAGTACTTC. It is translated as CASSEARAPYEQYF. The rearrangement uses TRBV6-1 and TRBJ2-7; TRBD1 is a possible D gene (5 bases). This CDR3 has 14 amino acids. CDR1 is MNHNS and CDR2 is SASEGT in the germline V gene. V lost 0 bases and J 2 bases, leaving 8 bases between the germline ends.

This clonotype occurred a few times. The rearrangement uses TRBV5-1 and TRBJ1-6; 9 bases match TRBD1. V shed 3 bases, J shed 5 bases, and the junction held 6 bases outside the gene matches. The CDR3 runs 16 residues. The V gene's germline CDR1 is SGHRS and CDR2 YFSETQ. CDR3 DNA: TGCGCCAGCAGCTGGGGACAGGGAGGAAATAATTCACCCCTCCACTTT. Encoded protein: CASSWGQGGNNSPLHF.

This clonotype was observed many times. CDR3 nucleotides: TGTGCCAGCTCCTCGGGTAGGGCCAATGAGCAGTTCTTC. Amino acids: CASSSGRANEQFF. The rearrangement uses TRBV18 and TRBJ2-1; unclear D gene. Trimming cost V 6 bases and J 6 bases, with 12 bases left between them. Germline V gene sequence: CDR1 KGHSH, CDR2 LQKENI. The CDR3 has 13 residues.

The chain links TRBV9 to TRBJ2-1; the match to TRBD2 covers 12 bases. Trimming took 4 bases from V and 9 from J; bases not matched to a gene: 5. Germline lookup yields CDR1 SGDLS and CDR2 YYNGEE. This CDR3 has 14 residues. CDR3 sequence (DNA): TGTGCCAGCAGCACCCGACTAGCGGGGGCTGAGCAGTTCTTC. This sequence encodes CASSTRLAGAEQFF.

The chain employs TRBV5-5 and TRBJ1-3, with D unclear. V lost 2 bases to trimming and J lost 0 bases, with 9 bases between them. Germline-derived CDR1 and CDR2 are SGHKS and YYEKEE (reference sequence). This CDR3 region has 15 residues. As DNA, the CDR3 is TGTGCCAGCAGCTTCGGCAGCCTCTCTGGAAACACCATATATTTT. This sequence encodes CASSFGSLSGNTIYF. The whole variable domain, remainder taken from reference TRBV5-5 and TRBJ1-3, is DAGVTQSPTHLIKTRGQQVTLRCSPISGHKSVSWYQQVLGQGPQFIFQYYEKEERGRGNFPDRFSARQFPNYSSELNVNALLLGDSALYLCASSFGSLSGNTIYFGEGSWLTVV.

The chain joins TRBV12-3 or TRBV12-4 to TRBJ2-3; D is perhaps TRBD1 or TRBD2 (6 bases each). The CDR3 spans 15 residues. V was trimmed by 1 base and J by 4 bases, leaving 12 bases between them. CDR3 amino acids: CASSLGGGPADTQYF. In DNA, the CDR3 is TGTGCCAGCAGTTTAGGAGGGGGGCCGGCAGATACGCAGTATTTT.

This clonotype was recorded a few times. The chain links TRBV7-9 to TRBJ2-4; D perhaps matches TRBD2 (6 bases). Looked up from germline, CDR1 is SEHNR and CDR2 is FQNEAQ (reference sequence). CDR3 size: 15 residues. V was trimmed by 5 bases and J by 7 bases, leaving 18 bases between them. CDR3 sequence (DNA): TGTGCCAGCAGCGTCTATGGAGGGGTCGATAACATTCAGTACTTC. This gives the protein CASSVYGGVDNIQYF.

The chain employs TRBV13 and TRBJ1-1, with D unclear. V lost 3 bases and J lost 1, with 6 bases in between. Germline V lookup: CDR1 PRHDT, CDR2 FYEKMQ (reference sequence). The CDR3 is 13 amino acids. DNA for the CDR3: TGTGCCAGCAGCTTTTTGACGAACACTGAAGCTTTCTTT. Translating gives CASSFLTNTEAFF.

This clonotype turned up a few times. At one boundary the junction diverges from the germline segment, which might be a read error. The V call is TRBV7-2, the J call TRBJ1-5; the D is unclear. CDR3 length: 13 amino acids. CDR1 is SGHTA, CDR2 FQGNSA, per germline. In DNA, the CDR3 is TGTGCCAACAGCTTAGGTCTTGATCAGCCCCAGCATTTT. Translated, it gives CANSLGLDQPQHF.

This chain joins TRBV9 and TRBJ2-7; perhaps TRBD2 as D (5 bases). CDR3 size: 12 residues. Between the trimmed V and J ends, which lost 3 bases and 3 bases, there was a span of 7 bases. CDR1 SGDLS and CDR2 YYNGEE come from the germline V gene. CDR3 sequence (DNA): TGTGCCAGCAGCGGCCGGGACTACGAGCAGTACTTC. Translated: CASSGRDYEQYF.

As to this clonotype: At one of its ends the junction is not consistent with the germline gene, which may arise from a read error. The DNA for the CDR3 is TGTACCAGCGGCGCGGGGTACACAGATACGCAGTATTTT. Residues: CTSGAGYTDTQYF. V is TRBV6-2 or TRBV6-3 and J is TRBJ2-3, with D perhaps matching TRBD2 (6 bases). Germline-derived CDR1 and CDR2 are MNHEY and SVGEGT. The CDR3 runs 13 residues.

This clonotype occurred many times. The rearrangement links TRBV30 to TRBJ1-1; D remains ambiguous. Germline V gene lookup returns CDR1 GTSNPN and CDR2 SVGIG (reference sequence). V was clipped by 7 bases and J by 4 bases, with 13 bases between them. This CDR3 contains 12 residues. The chain's CDR3 is CAFQDLGTEAFF. CDR3 bases: TGTGCCTTCCAGGATTTGGGCACTGAAGCTTTCTTT.

This chain links TRBV12-3 or TRBV12-4 with TRBJ2-3; tentatively, D is TRBD1 (6 bases). This CDR3 comprises 12 residues. V lost 4 bases and J lost 4, with 6 bases in between. The CDR3 sequence is CASSWGPDTQYF. CDR3 coding DNA: TGTGCCAGCAGTTGGGGGCCAGATACGCAGTATTTT.

About this clonotype: A much larger clonotype is one base distant, so this may be a read error. The CDR3 DNA reads as TGCGCCAGCAGCTCCAGGGATTTCGAGCTGTTTTTT. Amino acids: CASSSRDFELFF. This chain connects TRBV5-1 to TRBJ2-2; D is perhaps TRBD1 (5 bases). The germline V and J ends were trimmed by 3 bases and 11 bases, with 11 bases remaining between them. In germline, CDR1 is SGHRS, CDR2 YFSETQ. The CDR3 has 12 amino acids. Based on the CDR3 plus reference TRBV5-1 and TRBJ2-2, the full variable domain is KAGVTQTPRYLIKTRGQQVTLSCSPISGHRSVSWYQQTPGQGLQFLFEYFSETQRNKGNFPGRFSGRQFSNSRSEMNVSTLELGDSALYLCASSSRDFELFFGEGSRLTVL.

The table lists this clonotype with a few counts. The chain joins TRBV5-1 to TRBJ2-7, with TRBD1 matching 7 bases. V trimming: 4 bases; J trimming: 3 bases; junction bases outside the gene matches: 19. The CDR3 is made up of 18 amino acids. Germline V gene data show CDR1 as SGHRS and CDR2 as YFSETQ. The CDR3 spells CASSPSRDSFPFSYEQYF. CDR3 nucleotides: TGCGCCAGCAGCCCCTCCCGGGACAGTTTCCCCTTTAGCTACGAGCAGTACTTC.

This clonotype was counted many times. CDR3 residues: CASTRDTSNQPQHF. In DNA, the CDR3 is TGTGCCAGCACTAGGGACACTAGCAATCAGCCCCAGCATTTT. The rearrangement links TRBV28 to TRBJ1-5; a weak D match, TRBD1 (6 bases). Germline values: CDR1 MDHEN, CDR2 SYDVKM. CDR3 length equals 14 residues. Trimming took off 7 bases at V and 0 bases at J, with 10 bases between the two ends.

This clonotype has ten or more counts. The chain joins TRBV11-2 to TRBJ2-1; 10 nucleotides align to TRBD2. The CDR3 has 15 amino acids. The J segment lost 4 bases and the V segment lost 6 bases, leaving 6 bases of the junction unmatched. CDR1 SGHAT and CDR2 FQNNGV come from the germline V gene. CDR3 residues: CASSTLAGSYNEQFF. DNA of the CDR3: TGTGCCAGCAGTACACTAGCGGGGTCATACAATGAGCAGTTCTTC.

This clonotype was observed a handful of times. The chain recombines TRBV5-1 with TRBJ2-1; 9 nucleotides agree with TRBD1. CDR3 length: 15 residues. V shed 6 bases and J 2 bases; nucleotides not matched to a gene: 6. Germline assignment: CDR1 SGHRS and CDR2 YFSETQ. The CDR3 region has the DNA TGCGCCAGCACCCCGGGACAGGGTGCCTACAATGAGCAGTTCTTC. Translation gives CASTPGQGAYNEQFF.

This clonotype was detected ten times or more. V and J are TRBV3-1 and TRBJ2-5, with D possibly TRBD2 on 6 matching bases. The CDR3 is made up of 15 amino acids. The V and J ends lost 5 bases and 4 bases respectively, with 17 bases between them. From germline, CDR1 is LGHDT and CDR2 YNNKEL (reference sequence). The CDR3 spells CASSALSRGGETQYF. CDR3 DNA sequence: TGTGCCAGCAGCGCCCTATCTAGGGGAGGAGAGACCCAGTACTTC.

This clonotype appeared a few times. The chain links TRBV2 to TRBJ2-7; the match to TRBD1 covers 9 bases. V lost 5 bases, J lost 5 bases, and 10 bases stayed unmatched. This CDR3 has 15 amino acids. Germline CDR1 SNHLY, CDR2 FYNNEI. CDR3: CASSTSGTGNHEQYF. The CDR3 nucleotides read TGTGCCAGCAGTACCTCCGGGACAGGGAACCACGAGCAGTACTTC.

CDR3 in amino acids: CASRQGTGNTEAFF. The CDR3 DNA sequence: TGTGCCAGCAGGCAAGGGACCGGAAACACTGAAGCTTTCTTT. This chain links TRBV2 with TRBJ1-1, with D possibly being TRBD1 (5 bases). The V end lost 6 bases, the J end lost 2 bases, and 13 bases lay between the germline ends. The CDR3 consists of 14 residues. Per germline, CDR1 SNHLY and CDR2 FYNNEI.

This clonotype was recorded at least ten times. The chain joins TRBV7-9 to TRBJ2-7; D is unresolved. With 0 bases removed from V and 0 bases from J, the gap between germline ends came to 6 bases. The CDR3 is 14 amino acids. Germline CDR1 SEHNR, CDR2 FQNEAQ (reference sequence). CDR3 nucleotide sequence: TGTGCCAGCAGCTTAGCGACGAGCTCCTACGAGCAGTACTTC. This translates into CASSLATSSYEQYF.